This T cell receptor beta chain is drawn from a study of sequential checkpoint blockade in melanoma. Turning to the study itself: Patients were randomized 1:1 to nivolumab-then-ipilimumab or ipilimumab-then-nivolumab first-line.

The V and J ends lost 0 bases and 0 bases respectively, with 14 bases between them. CDR1 and CDR2 (germline): SGHDT, YYEEEE. The CDR3 has 17 residues. The method was immunoSEQ multiplex PCR; TCRdb's version includes in-frame clones alone and lacks a portion of them. The sample carries about 12,000 clones, about 75% recorded once. This sample's treatment: randomized to nivolumab then ipilimumab (arm A) or the reverse (arm B). Live CD3+CD8+ CD19− CD56− cells were sorted from PBMCs. This chain uses TRBV5-6 with TRBJ2-3; D is perhaps TRBD2 (5 bases). The origin of this receptor is a human donor with melanoma. The sample here was CD8+ T cells sorted from blood (inferred from file names), taken from a patient given nivolumab and ipilimumab in sequence. CDR3 region: CASSLGGLAQSTDTQYF. CDR3 sequence (DNA): TGTGCCAGCAGCTTGGGCGGGCTAGCACAAAGCACAGATACGCAGTATTTT.